This T cell receptor (beta chain) was sequenced in a study of T-cell memory formation after mild COVID-19. Study details: Among the donors, TCR clusters were largely specific to each donor.

With respect to this clonotype: Its antigen is currently unknown.

The J segment lost 5 bases and the V segment lost 6 bases, leaving 7 bases of the junction unmatched. Germline V gene data show CDR1 as LNHDA and CDR2 as SQIVND (reference sequence). The CDR3 spans 15 residues. General study findings and limits: Pre-infection memory harbored some responding clones, suggesting cross-reactive memory joined. Day 15 to 85 contractors were CD4/CD8 balanced; later expanders leaned CD4+.

One entry per CDR3 protein results from TCRdb running MiXCR on the 5' RACE reads. This table has some 330,000 distinct CDR3 sequences, roughly 20% appearing once. The TCR sequence derives from an adult woman who had mild COVID-19 (a few samples of this study predate the infection). Cell type and time point are not known. The chain joins TRBV19 to TRBJ2-2, with 9 bases aligning to TRBD1. Material: PBMCs or a T cell subset sorted from them (not recorded which). The CDR3 spells CASRAWDRDTGELFF. In DNA, the CDR3 is TGTGCCAGTAGAGCCTGGGACAGGGATACCGGGGAGCTGTTTTTT. The complete variable domain, with remaining parts taken from reference TRBV19 and TRBJ2-2, reads DGGITQSPKYLFRKEGQNVTLSCEQNLNHDAMYWYRQDPGQGLRLIYYSQIVNDFQKGDIAEGYSVSREKKESFPLTVTSAQKNPTAFYLCASRAWDRDTGELFFGEGSRLTVL.